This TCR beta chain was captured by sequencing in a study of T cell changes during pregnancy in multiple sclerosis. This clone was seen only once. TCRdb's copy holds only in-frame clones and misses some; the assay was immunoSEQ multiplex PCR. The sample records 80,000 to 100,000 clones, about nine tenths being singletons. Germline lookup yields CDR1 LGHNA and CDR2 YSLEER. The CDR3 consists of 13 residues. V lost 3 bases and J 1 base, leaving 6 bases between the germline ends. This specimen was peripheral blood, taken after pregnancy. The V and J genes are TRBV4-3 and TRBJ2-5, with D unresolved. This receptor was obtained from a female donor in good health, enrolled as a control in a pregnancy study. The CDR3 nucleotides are TGCGCCAGCAGCCAGGGCCTCCAAGAGACCCAGTACTTC. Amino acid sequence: CASSQGLQETQYF.